The 24 T cell receptor beta chains presented below share a single source sample, sequenced in a study of blood T cell repertoires in COVID-19. Only in-frame clones appear in the TCRdb table, and some are missing; sequencing was by immunoSEQ multiplex PCR. The table shows roughly 220,000 clones, with 86% occurring only once. Sequencing was performed on peripheral blood. Every receptor here comes from a man in his thirties or forties who had recovered from COVID-19.

The chain combines TRBV7-9 with TRBJ1-2, with a possible D match to TRBD1 (5 bases). Trimming took off 3 bases at V and 3 bases at J, with 14 bases between the two ends. Germline loops: CDR1 SEHNR, CDR2 FQNEAQ (reference sequence). The CDR3 runs 15 residues. The CDR3 here is CASSFTPGRDYGYTF. In DNA form, the CDR3 reads TGTGCCAGCAGCTTCACCCCCGGCAGGGACTATGGCTACACCTTC.

This chain connects TRBV4-2 to TRBJ1-3; 7 nucleotides align to TRBD1. The J segment lost 0 bases and the V segment lost 4 bases, leaving 18 bases of the junction unmatched. In germline, CDR1 is LGHNA, CDR2 YNFKEQ. This CDR3 is 20 amino acids long. Here the CDR3 DNA reads TGTGCCAGCAGCCTCAGCCACGACAGGGCCACCTTTAGCTCTGGAAACACCATATATTTT. Translated: CASSLSHDRATFSSGNTIYF.

The CDR3 protein is CASSPQGEVRYGYTF. As DNA, the CDR3 is TGTGCCAGTAGCCCACAGGGGGAAGTTCGCTATGGCTACACCTTC. The chain carries TRBV19 and TRBJ1-2; 8 bases align to TRBD1. The CDR3 is 15 residues long. In germline, CDR1 is LNHDA, CDR2 SQIVND (reference sequence). With 6 bases clipped from V and 4 bases from J, the junction kept 10 bases outside the gene matches.

This clone turned up a few times. The CDR3: CAWSVQGTGELFF. CDR3 coding DNA: TGTGCCTGGAGTGTACAGGGGACCGGGGAGCTGTTTTTT. This chain uses TRBV30 with TRBJ2-2, with TRBD1 matching 7 bases. Germline CDR1 GTSNPN, CDR2 SVGIG (reference sequence). The junction had 0 bases not matched to a gene; V was cut back by 0 bases and J by 5 bases. The CDR3 totals 13 residues.

The rearrangement joins TRBV6-5 to TRBJ2-4; TRBD2 aligns across 9 bases. CDR1 MNHEY and CDR2 SVGAGI come from the germline V gene. The CDR3 has 14 residues. The junction had 5 bases not matched to a gene; V was cut back by 7 bases and J by 4 bases. The CDR3 DNA reads as TGTGCCAGCAATCCTAGCGGGGCTAAAAACATTCAGTACTTC. Translation: CASNPSGAKNIQYF.

This chain links TRBV5-1 with TRBJ2-5; 15 bases agree with TRBD2. There are 16 residues in the CDR3. J was trimmed by 5 bases and V by 4 bases; bases with no gene match: 6. Germline CDR1 reads SGHRS; CDR2 reads YFSETQ. CDR3 sequence: CASSPRTSGGAETQYF. DNA of the CDR3: TGCGCCAGCAGCCCTAGGACTAGCGGGGGGGCCGAGACCCAGTACTTC.

V and J are TRBV9 and TRBJ1-6, with 8 nucleotides matching TRBD1. The CDR3 loop spans 15 amino acids. Germline V gives CDR1 SGDLS, CDR2 YYNGEE. V lost 0 bases to trimming and J lost 10 bases; unmatched junction nucleotides: 6. CDR3 residues: CASSVGDRRGSPLHF. The CDR3 bases are TGTGCCAGCAGCGTAGGGGACAGGAGAGGGTCACCCCTCCACTTT.

In this sample, this clone turned up a few times. The rearrangement joins TRBV10-1 to TRBJ1-5; the match to TRBD1 covers 8 bases. V lost 9 bases to trimming and J lost 6 bases; unmatched junction nucleotides: 7. The CDR3 is 13 residues long. CDR1 and CDR2 from the germline V gene are WNHNN and SYGVQD (reference sequence). CDR3 loop: CASSTGAGQPQHF. The CDR3 DNA follows: TGCGCCAGTTCGACAGGGGCCGGTCAGCCCCAGCATTTT.

This chain links TRBV3-1 (or the pseudogene TRBV3-2) with TRBJ1-2; D remains ambiguous. Trimming took off 2 bases at V and 3 bases at J, with 4 bases between the two ends. The length of the CDR3 is 12 residues. Germline values: CDR1 LGHDT, CDR2 YNNKEL (reference sequence). The CDR3, as DNA: TGTGCCAGCAGCCAAACGGACTATGGCTACACCTTC. This translates into CASSQTDYGYTF.

The chain couples TRBV18 to TRBJ1-5; 8 bases fit TRBD1. Germline trimming cut 2 bases from V and 5 bases from J; bases unmatched to any gene: 5. Germline CDR1 is KGHSH and CDR2 is LQKENI. This CDR3 has 15 residues. The CDR3 nucleotides are TGTGCCAGCTCACCAGGGACAGGAGTTTATCAGCCCCAGCATTTT. It is translated as CASSPGTGVYQPQHF.

V is TRBV27 and J is TRBJ2-7, with D perhaps TRBD2 (5 bases). Germline V lookup: CDR1 MNHEY, CDR2 SMNVEV (reference sequence). Trimming removed 4 bases at V and 2 bases at J, with 12 bases between. The CDR3 has 14 amino acids. In DNA, the CDR3 is TGTGCCAGCAGTTGGGCAGCGGCGACCTACGAGCAGTACTTC. Amino acids: CASSWAAATYEQYF.

The chain combines TRBV4-1 with TRBJ2-5, with D maybe TRBD2 (5 bases). Deletions cut 4 bases from V and 2 bases from J, with 14 bases between. This CDR3 spans 15 amino acids. Germline V gene sequence: CDR1 MGHRA, CDR2 YSYEKL. CDR3 DNA sequence: TGCGCCAGCAGCCTAAGGGAGCGGTTGCAAGAGACCCAGTACTTC. This encodes CASSLRERLQETQYF.

This clone has a single count. The rearrangement uses TRBV18 and TRBJ2-7; 7 nucleotides align to TRBD1. The ends lost 6 bases at V and 7 bases at J; junction bases unmatched: 18. Germline V gene data show CDR1 as KGHSH and CDR2 as LQKENI. The CDR3 contains 16 residues. Here the CDR3 DNA reads TGTGCCAGCTCCCAATACAGGGGTGGGGGAACGGAAGAGCAGTACTTC. Protein sequence: CASSQYRGGGTEEQYF.

The rearrangement joins TRBV5-4 to TRBJ2-5; D is perhaps TRBD1 (6 bases). With 7 bases removed from V and 3 bases from J, the gap between germline ends came to 16 bases. The CDR3 extends over 14 amino acids. The germline CDR1 and CDR2 sequences are SGHNT and YYREEE (reference sequence). CDR3 DNA: TGTGCCAGCCAACCGCAGGGGAGCAAAGAGACCCAGTACTTC. Translated, it gives CASQPQGSKETQYF.

J is TRBJ2-3 and V is TRBV9; 7 bases agree with TRBD1. V shed 0 bases, J shed 3 bases, and the junction held 4 bases outside the gene matches. In germline, CDR1 is SGDLS, CDR2 YYNGEE. The CDR3 consists of 15 residues. DNA of the CDR3: TGTGCCAGCAGCGTAGTGGGCAGGGGGACAGATACGCAGTATTTT. It yields the protein CASSVVGRGTDTQYF.

This CDR3 reads CASSYSQGANTGELFF. Written as DNA, the CDR3 is TGTGCCAGCAGTTACTCGCAGGGGGCGAACACCGGGGAGCTGTTTTTT. The chain has TRBV6-5 and TRBJ2-2; 7 bases fit TRBD1. Unmatched junction bases numbered 1, after V lost 0 bases and J lost 0 bases. The CDR3 loop spans 16 amino acids. Germline CDR1 and CDR2: MNHEY and SVGAGI.

The chain recombines TRBV5-5 with TRBJ2-3; TRBD1 agrees at 7 bases. The CDR3 loop spans 14 amino acids. V lost 0 bases to trimming and J lost 5 bases; unmatched junction nucleotides: 3. From germline, CDR1 is SGHKS and CDR2 YYEKEE (reference sequence). Here the CDR3 reads CASSLVAGGDTQYF. DNA for the CDR3: TGTGCCAGCAGCTTGGTGGCAGGGGGAGATACGCAGTATTTT.

This clone has a single count. The chain employs TRBV12-3 or TRBV12-4 and TRBJ1-5; D is possibly TRBD1 (5 bases). The length of the CDR3 is 13 residues. V lost 11 bases to trimming and J lost 0 bases, with 11 bases between them. The CDR3 here is CAVRVDSNQPQHF. For the CDR3, the DNA is TGTGCCGTCAGGGTGGATAGCAATCAGCCCCAGCATTTT.

This rearrangement joins TRBV5-1 to TRBJ2-5; TRBD1 matches at 7 bases. Germline lookup yields CDR1 SGHRS and CDR2 YFSETQ. The CDR3 has 18 residues. V trimming: 4 bases; J trimming: 5 bases; junction bases outside the gene matches: 20. The CDR3 sequence is CASSPGRDSTPAGETQYF. CDR3 coding DNA: TGCGCCAGCAGCCCTGGTCGGGACAGCACTCCGGCTGGGGAGACCCAGTACTTC.

This clone was counted once. V and J are TRBV5-1 and TRBJ2-7; 7 nucleotides match TRBD1. This CDR3 is built from 15 residues. Germline V gives CDR1 SGHRS, CDR2 YFSETQ. Trimming took 3 bases from V and 2 from J; bases not matched to a gene: 8. This CDR3 is CASSSPPGTAYEQYF. DNA of the CDR3: TGCGCCAGCAGCTCCCCACCGGGGACAGCCTACGAGCAGTACTTC.

This clone occurred many times. V gene TRBV5-5 combines with J gene TRBJ2-5; D not certain. The length of the CDR3 is 13 residues. The germline gives CDR1 SGHKS, CDR2 YYEKEE (reference sequence). Between the trimmed V and J ends, which lost 1 base and 4 bases, there was a span of 8 bases. The CDR3: CASSLTPGETQYF. The CDR3 nucleotides are TGTGCCAGCAGCTTGACCCCCGGAGAGACCCAGTACTTC.

The V and J genes are TRBV6-5 and TRBJ1-4; 7 bases agree with TRBD1. Germline values: CDR1 MNHEY, CDR2 SVGAGI. The J segment lost 8 bases and the V segment lost 5 bases, leaving 11 bases of the junction unmatched. The CDR3 is 15 amino acids. CDR3 amino acids: CASSPNRGWKEKLFF. The CDR3 region has the DNA TGTGCCAGCAGTCCGAACAGGGGTTGGAAAGAAAAACTGTTTTTT.

This clone was seen at least ten times. The chain joins TRBV10-1 to TRBJ1-5, with D perhaps matching TRBD1 (5 bases). The CDR3 length is 15 residues. CDR1 and CDR2 (germline): WNHNN, SYGVQD (reference sequence). The V end lost 8 bases, the J end lost 2 bases, and 16 bases lay between the germline ends. The chain's CDR3 is CASGPQTRGNQPQHF. For the CDR3, the DNA is TGCGCCAGCGGCCCGCAAACCAGGGGCAATCAGCCCCAGCATTTT.

This clone has more than one count but fewer than ten. The genes are TRBV18 and TRBJ1-5; 12 bases are shared with TRBD1. Trimming removed 2 bases from V and 7 bases from J; junction bases left unmatched: 9. There are 17 residues in the CDR3. The germline V gene encodes CDR1 KGHSH and CDR2 LQKENI. The CDR3 spells CASSPLGTGGVGQPQHF. Written as DNA, the CDR3 is TGTGCCAGCTCACCATTGGGGACAGGGGGCGTCGGGCAGCCCCAGCATTTT. The full variable domain, rest sourced from reference TRBV18 and TRBJ1-5, is NAGVMQNPRHLVRRRGQEARLRCSPMKGHSHVYWYRQLPEEGLKFMVYLQKENIIDESGMPKERFSAEFPKEGPSILRIQQVVRGDSAAYFCASSPLGTGGVGQPQHFGDGTRLSIL.